Below are 8 T cell receptor beta chains sequenced from a single sample in a study of metastatic and nonmetastatic thyroid tumors. The entire patient cohort was treatment-naive prior to thyroid surgery. TCRdb re-called the PCR reads through MiXCR. The sample shows about 14,000 clones, around a third of them seen only once. What was sequenced was tumor tissue. The receptors come from a female donor with papillary thyroid cancer or a benign thyroid nodule (not recorded which). Some clones in this sample may be carry-over from other donors' samples.

The chain links TRBV30 to TRBJ1-3, with 7 nucleotides matching TRBD1. V lost 4 bases, J lost 3 bases, and 6 bases stayed unmatched. The CDR3 extends over 14 amino acids. Germline CDR1 and CDR2: GTSNPN and SVGIG (reference sequence). The CDR3 spells CAWTRQGRGNTIYF. DNA for the CDR3: TGTGCCTGGACCCGACAGGGACGTGGAAACACCATATATTTT.

The genes are TRBV11-2 and TRBJ1-2; D unresolved. The germline V and J ends were trimmed by 0 bases and 2 bases, with 10 bases remaining between them. The CDR3 length is 15 residues. From germline, CDR1 is SGHAT and CDR2 FQNNGV. CDR3 DNA sequence: TGTGCCAGCAGCTTAGATCTAATGGGGAACTATGGCTACACCTTC. It yields the protein CASSLDLMGNYGYTF.

This clone was counted ten times or more. The V gene is TRBV29-1, the J gene TRBJ1-2; D call uncertain. Germline values: CDR1 SQVTM, CDR2 ANQGSEA. The V end lost 3 bases, the J end lost 8 bases, and 10 bases lay between the germline ends. The CDR3 is 11 amino acids. The CDR3 is CSVDASWGYTF. CDR3 DNA sequence: TGCAGCGTTGACGCCAGTTGGGGCTACACCTTC. Complete variable domain (other parts from reference TRBV29-1 and TRBJ1-2): SAVISQKPSRDICQRGTSLTIQCQVDSQVTMMFWYRQQPGQSLTLIATANQGSEATYESGFVIDKFPISRPNLTFSTLTVSNMSPEDSSIYLCSVDASWGYTFGSGTRLTVV.

This clone is medium-sized (0.01 to 0.1%) within its sample. The chain recombines TRBV6-2 or TRBV6-3 with TRBJ1-1; 8 nucleotides match TRBD1. The CDR3 is made up of 14 amino acids. V dropped 7 bases and J dropped 0; count of bases not matched to a gene: 4. The germline V gene has CDR1 MNHEY and CDR2 SVGEGT. The CDR3: CASNRQGMNTEAFF. CDR3 nucleotide sequence: TGTGCCAGCAATCGACAGGGGATGAACACTGAAGCTTTCTTT.

V is TRBV7-9 and J is TRBJ1-1; no reliable D call. V shed 3 bases and J shed 1 base, with 6 bases lying between them. The length of the CDR3 is 13 residues. Germline CDR1 and CDR2: SEHNR and FQNEAQ (reference sequence). This CDR3 is CASSFFENTEAFF. DNA of the CDR3: TGTGCCAGCAGCTTCTTCGAGAACACTGAAGCTTTCTTT.

The sample holds a few counts of this clone. The V and J genes are TRBV6-1 and TRBJ2-5; 7 bases align to TRBD1. J lost 4 bases, V lost 3 bases, and 2 bases had no gene match. Germline V gene data show CDR1 as MNHNS and CDR2 as SASEGT. CDR3 length: 13 amino acids. CDR3 sequence reads: CASSDYRGETQYF. CDR3 nucleotide sequence: TGTGCCAGCAGTGATTACAGGGGAGAGACCCAGTACTTC.

This clone was seen at least ten times. This chain joins TRBV4-1 and TRBJ2-1; D is tentatively TRBD1 or TRBD2 (5 bases each). Deletions cut 4 bases from V and 8 bases from J, with 12 bases between. Germline V gives CDR1 MGHRA, CDR2 YSYEKL. The CDR3 length is 13 residues. The CDR3: CASSPRGFDEQFF. Here the CDR3 DNA reads TGCGCCAGCAGCCCCCGGGGCTTCGATGAGCAGTTCTTC.

The chain carries TRBV20-1 and TRBJ2-1; the match to TRBD2 covers 12 bases. The CDR3 covers 15 residues. V lost 5 bases and J lost 7; bases outside the gene matches: 9. Looked up from germline, CDR1 is DFQATT and CDR2 is SNEGSKA (reference sequence). The CDR3 spells CSALATSGRVNEQFF. The CDR3 DNA follows: TGCAGTGCTCTGGCGACTAGCGGGAGAGTGAATGAGCAGTTCTTC.